This T cell receptor (beta chain) was profiled in a study of B cell selection in AIRE deficiency. Findings and caveats of the study: About 30.6% of healthy-shared Treg sequences were found among patient Tconv cells. Healthy Tconv contained 36.6% of shared healthy Treg sequences; only TCRbeta sequenced.

The regulatory T cell sort gate was CD4+CD25hiCD127low/negative. Original methodology: Pooled Tregs gave around 5.6x10^4 patient and 80,000 to 100,000 donor TCRbeta sequences. Only in-frame clones appear in the TCRdb table, and some are missing; sequencing was by immunoSEQ multiplex PCR. V, J and clone size are taken as reported in that table, and D and trimming were inferred from the DNA itself. The table records fewer than 15,000 clones, 93% of them present only once. A note on this clone: Antigen: not known.

The germline V gene has CDR1 LNHNV and CDR2 YYDKDF (reference sequence). The CDR3 loop spans 14 amino acids. V was trimmed by 0 bases and J by 4 bases, leaving 9 bases between them. The sequenced sample consisted of Tregs sorted from PBMCs. The chain has TRBV15 and TRBJ1-2; tentatively, D is TRBD1 (5 bases). The source of this sequence is a human donor with AIRE deficiency. The CDR3 DNA is TGTGCCACCAGCAGAGATGTGGGGGGCTATGGCTACACCTTC. Its protein is CATSRDVGGYGYTF.